The source of this T cell receptor (beta chain) is a study of T cells in Graves' hyperthyroidism and ophthalmopathy. As for the study in general: Peripheral blood was collected at initial diagnosis, before any treatment.

The source material, RNA transcripts, was used to amplify TCR beta CDR3 regions. TCR CDR3 underwent first-round RT-PCR with the HTBI primer set. TCRdb fed the multiplex PCR reads into MiXCR, producing one record per CDR3 protein. The sample lists 50,000 to 60,000 distinct CDR3 sequences, 48% occurring once. The CDR3 totals 13 residues. V was clipped by 0 bases and J by 8 bases, with 10 bases between them. Germline V gene sequence: CDR1 MGHRA, CDR2 YSYEKL. This sequence originates from a woman aged 45-60 years with Graves' ophthalmopathy. The material sequenced was blood. The J gene is TRBJ1-2, the V gene TRBV4-1; a possible D gene is TRBD1 (5 bases). CDR3 protein: CASSQDFEGGYTF. In DNA, the CDR3 is TGCGCCAGCAGCCAAGACTTCGAGGGGGGCTACACCTTC.